Below, 26 T cell receptor beta chains from the same sample are listed, as sequenced in a study of blood T cell repertoires in COVID-19. Profiled with immunoSEQ multiplex PCR; TCRdb holds only in-frame clones, not every one. Of 250,000 to 300,000 clones listed, 88% are singletons. The sample comprised PBMCs or T cells enriched from blood (not recorded which). Receptors originate from a woman aged 60-70 years in a cohort exposed to, infected with or recovered from COVID-19 (not recorded which).

This chain uses TRBV6-6 with TRBJ1-2, with D perhaps TRBD1 (6 bases). Germline-derived CDR1 and CDR2 are MNHNY and SVGAGI (reference sequence). This CDR3 is built from 15 residues. V lost 0 bases and J 5 bases, leaving 13 bases between the germline ends. CDR3: CASSYSPDRIYGYTF. The CDR3 DNA sequence: TGTGCCAGCAGTTACTCCCCGGACAGAATATATGGCTACACCTTC.

The gene calls are TRBV5-1 and TRBJ2-5, with 8 nucleotides matching TRBD1. The CDR3 extends over 16 amino acids. Germline CDR1 reads SGHRS; CDR2 reads YFSETQ. The V gene end was trimmed by 4 bases and the J gene end by 5 bases; junction bases not matched to a gene: 13. Written as DNA, the CDR3 is TGCGCCAGCAGCCCTGCGGACAGGGTTATAATTGAGACCCAGTACTTC. This gives the protein CASSPADRVIIETQYF.

This clone came up a few times. V gene TRBV5-8 combines with J gene TRBJ2-7; no firm D call. CDR3 size: 11 residues. Germline CDR1 reads SGHTS; CDR2 reads YDEGEE. V lost 3 bases and J lost 5, with 6 bases in between. CDR3 amino acids: CASSSVHEQYF. As DNA, the CDR3 is TGTGCCAGCAGCTCGGTACACGAGCAGTACTTC.

The rearrangement uses TRBV5-1 and TRBJ1-4; weak D call: TRBD1 (6 bases). The CDR3 has 15 amino acids. Germline CDR1 SGHRS, CDR2 YFSETQ. V was cut by 0 bases and J by 4 bases, with 10 bases left in between. Here the CDR3 reads CASSLASGDNEKLFF. The CDR3 DNA reads as TGCGCCAGCAGCTTGGCGTCAGGGGATAATGAAAAACTGTTTTTT.

The V gene is TRBV27, the J gene TRBJ1-1, with D possibly being TRBD1 (6 bases). There are 13 residues in the CDR3. V shed 5 bases and J shed 6 bases, with 13 bases lying between them. Germline CDR1 MNHEY, CDR2 SMNVEV (reference sequence). CDR3 nucleotides: TGTGCCAGCAGTATAGGGGGGGACGCTGAAGCTTTCTTT. Translation: CASSIGGDAEAFF.

The V gene is TRBV7-8, the J gene TRBJ1-2; D uncertain. CDR1 and CDR2 from the germline V gene are SGHVS and FQNEAQ. The CDR3 length is 14 residues. V was shortened by 5 bases and J by 6 bases, with 16 bases between the two germline ends. The CDR3 region has the DNA TGTGCCAGCAGCCCTCGGTTCAGGCTGGATGGCTACACCTTC. It is translated as CASSPRFRLDGYTF.

V is TRBV18 and J is TRBJ2-1; D is perhaps TRBD2 (6 bases). V dropped 2 bases and J dropped 1 base, with 15 bases sitting between them. CDR1 is KGHSH and CDR2 is LQKENI in the germline V gene. CDR3 length: 17 residues. In DNA, the CDR3 is TGTGCCAGCTCACCATTGCCGCAGGGAGGTTCCTACAATGAGCAGTTCTTC. As protein: CASSPLPQGGSYNEQFF.

The chain has TRBV27 and TRBJ1-2; TRBD1 might be the D (5 bases). Trimming removed 9 bases from V and 8 bases from J, with 13 bases in between. This CDR3 contains 11 residues. Per the germline V gene, CDR1 is MNHEY and CDR2 is SMNVEV (reference sequence). The CDR3 DNA reads as TGTGCCAGGATTGCGGGGCGCGGCTACACCTTC. This encodes CARIAGRGYTF.

The chain is built from TRBV7-2 and TRBJ2-2; possibly TRBD1 for D (6 bases). Germline CDR1 and CDR2: SGHTA and FQGNSA. The CDR3 runs 13 residues. Trimming stripped 2 bases from V and 5 bases from J, with 6 bases between. The CDR3 loop reads CASSLRGTGELFF. The CDR3 DNA sequence: TGTGCCAGCAGCTTAAGGGGGACCGGGGAGCTGTTTTTT.

The rearrangement joins TRBV5-4 to TRBJ2-1; 11 nucleotides match TRBD2. Germline V gene sequence: CDR1 SGHNT, CDR2 YYREEE (reference sequence). The CDR3 is made up of 17 amino acids. J gave up 4 bases and V 3 bases, and 9 bases lay outside the gene matches. The CDR3 region has the DNA TGTGCCAGCAGCTACCCCACTAGCGGGAGTGGGTACAATGAGCAGTTCTTC. Translating gives CASSYPTSGSGYNEQFF.

This clone occurred once. The chain employs TRBV5-1 and TRBJ2-1, with D unresolved. Germline CDR1 is SGHRS and CDR2 is YFSETQ. The V gene lost 1 base and the J gene lost 8 bases, with 13 bases spanning the gap. The CDR3 consists of 14 residues. This CDR3 is CASSLRIGQDEQFF. The CDR3, as DNA: TGCGCCAGCAGCTTGCGAATTGGGCAGGATGAGCAGTTCTTC.

V gene TRBV7-2 combines with J gene TRBJ2-7; D uncertain. Germline assignment: CDR1 SGHTA and CDR2 FQGNSA. Trimming stripped 5 bases from V and 4 bases from J, with 12 bases between. This CDR3 spans 13 amino acids. Here the CDR3 reads CASSHPGGYEQYF. The CDR3 DNA sequence: TGTGCCAGCAGCCATCCCGGCGGATACGAGCAGTACTTC.

V is TRBV28 and J is TRBJ1-5, with TRBD1 as a possible D gene (6 bases). CDR1 and CDR2 (germline): MDHEN, SYDVKM. V gave up 2 bases and J gave up 5 bases, with 13 bases separating them. The CDR3 totals 15 residues. This CDR3 is CASSLPGARHQPQHF. The CDR3 bases are TGTGCCAGCAGTTTACCAGGGGCACGGCATCAGCCCCAGCATTTT.

The chain combines TRBV28 with TRBJ2-3; 7 bases agree with TRBD2. CDR3 length equals 15 residues. Trimming removed 5 bases from V and 9 bases from J; junction bases left unmatched: 14. The germline gives CDR1 MDHEN, CDR2 SYDVKM. CDR3 DNA: TGTGCCAGCAGTGCCCCCTGGCGGGAGAAGGGGACGCAGTATTTT. Protein sequence: CASSAPWREKGTQYF.

As regards this clone: Other DNA sequences of this sample code for an identical CDR3. The chain carries TRBV5-1 and TRBJ1-2, with 9 bases identical to TRBD1. Germline V gene sequence: CDR1 SGHRS, CDR2 YFSETQ. V lost 2 bases to trimming and J lost 4 bases; unmatched junction nucleotides: 3. The CDR3 spans 14 residues. The CDR3: CASSLGTGPYGYTF. The CDR3 DNA is TGCGCCAGCAGCTTAGGGACAGGGCCCTATGGCTACACCTTC.

Regarding this clone: Other DNA sequences within the sample encode an identical CDR3. The chain has TRBV5-4 and TRBJ2-7, with 7 bases that match TRBD1. The V gene's germline CDR1 is SGHNT and CDR2 YYREEE (reference sequence). This CDR3 has 12 residues. V lost 2 bases, J lost 4 bases, and 0 bases stayed unmatched. CDR3 DNA: TGTGCCAGCAGCTTACAGGGGTACGAGCAGTACTTC. Its protein product is CASSLQGYEQYF.

V usage is TRBV28 and J usage is TRBJ1-2; 9 nucleotides agree with TRBD1. J gave up 4 bases and V 6 bases, and 6 bases lay outside the gene matches. The CDR3 runs to 14 residues. The germline V gene encodes CDR1 MDHEN and CDR2 SYDVKM. CDR3 region: CASSSTGGGYGYTF. In nucleotides, the CDR3 is TGTGCCAGCAGCTCCACAGGGGGCGGCTATGGCTACACCTTC.

The rearrangement links TRBV6-5 to TRBJ1-6; 7 positions agree with TRBD1. Looked up from germline, CDR1 is MNHEY and CDR2 is SVGAGI. With V trimmed by 2 bases and J by 6 bases, 7 bases remained unmatched. This CDR3 contains 16 residues. Here the CDR3 reads CASSYQGVGGNSPLHF. Written as DNA, the CDR3 is TGTGCCAGCAGTTACCAGGGGGTGGGCGGTAATTCACCCCTCCACTTT.

This chain joins TRBV7-2 and TRBJ2-7, with 7 bases lining up with TRBD1. Germline CDR1 SGHTA, CDR2 FQGNSA. This CDR3 contains 13 residues. After removal of 5 bases from V and 6 bases from J, the junction contained 7 bases not matched to a gene. The CDR3 DNA reads as TGTGCCAGCAGCCGGCGCGACAGGGCCGAGCAGTACTTC. It encodes CASSRRDRAEQYF.

The J gene is TRBJ1-5, the V gene TRBV3-1 (or the pseudogene TRBV3-2); TRBD1 might be the D (5 bases). In germline, CDR1 is LGHDT, CDR2 YNNKEL (reference sequence). Trimming pared 0 bases from V and 8 bases from J, leaving 29 bases between. The CDR3 extends over 20 amino acids. Here the CDR3 DNA reads TGTGCCAGCAGCCAAGATCTTGGCGGGGGGAAAGGGATGGATGAAAAGCCCCAGCATTTT. Translation: CASSQDLGGGKGMDEKPQHF.

V usage is TRBV28 and J usage is TRBJ1-1; a weak D match, TRBD1 (6 bases). Germline CDR1 and CDR2: MDHEN and SYDVKM. This CDR3 spans 16 amino acids. Trimming left V 5 bases short and J 1 base short, with 17 bases between. CDR3 DNA sequence: TGTGCCAGCAGTCTAACAGGGTCCCCTAAGAACACTGAAGCTTTCTTT. It translates to CASSLTGSPKNTEAFF. The full variable domain, in which reference TRBV28 and TRBJ1-1 provide the parts outside the CDR3, is DVKVTQSSRYLVKRTGEKVFLECVQDMDHENMFWYRQDPGLGLRLIYFSYDVKMKEKGDIPEGYSVSREKKERFSLILESASTNQTSMYLCASSLTGSPKNTEAFFGQGTRLTVV.

This rearrangement joins TRBV30 to TRBJ2-7; TRBD1 might be the D (6 bases). V was shortened by 4 bases and J by 6 bases, with 16 bases between the two germline ends. Germline V lookup: CDR1 GTSNPN, CDR2 SVGIG (reference sequence). This CDR3 has 13 amino acids. In DNA, the CDR3 is TGTGCCTGGACGCACAGGGTACAGTCCGAGCAGTACTTC. Translating it yields CAWTHRVQSEQYF.

The J gene is TRBJ1-1, the V gene TRBV18; possible D gene TRBD1, 5 bases. This CDR3 spans 16 amino acids. V lost 1 base and J lost 0, with 12 bases in between. Germline CDR1 KGHSH, CDR2 LQKENI. CDR3 loop: CASSPRGGGVNTEAFF. The CDR3 nucleotides read TGTGCCAGCTCACCACGAGGAGGAGGGGTGAACACTGAAGCTTTCTTT.

The chain combines TRBV4-1 with TRBJ2-1; 14 bases are shared with TRBD2. This CDR3 is built from 16 residues. Per the germline V gene, CDR1 is MGHRA and CDR2 is YSYEKL. The trim removed 4 bases at V and 5 bases at J, leaving 4 bases unmatched. The CDR3: CASSLMGLAGDNEQFF. The CDR3 bases are TGCGCCAGCAGCCTAATGGGACTAGCGGGAGACAATGAGCAGTTCTTC.

This sequence joins TRBV28 and TRBJ2-2; 10 bases align to TRBD2. Unmatched junction bases numbered 13, after V lost 5 bases and J lost 1 base. Germline V CDR1 and CDR2: MDHEN, SYDVKM. The CDR3 runs to 19 residues. The CDR3 spells CASSAPTGLALRNTGELFF. As DNA, the CDR3 is TGTGCCAGCAGTGCACCCACGGGACTAGCGCTGAGGAACACCGGGGAGCTGTTTTTT.

The rearrangement joins TRBV4-3 to TRBJ2-1, with D possibly being TRBD1 (5 bases). The V end lost 0 bases, the J end lost 3 bases, and 18 bases lay between the germline ends. Germline CDR1 is LGHNA and CDR2 is YSLEER. This CDR3 is built from 18 residues. CDR3 sequence: CASSQEAVGRSVYNEQFF. CDR3 DNA sequence: TGCGCCAGCAGCCAAGAGGCGGTGGGGCGGAGCGTCTACAATGAGCAGTTCTTC.